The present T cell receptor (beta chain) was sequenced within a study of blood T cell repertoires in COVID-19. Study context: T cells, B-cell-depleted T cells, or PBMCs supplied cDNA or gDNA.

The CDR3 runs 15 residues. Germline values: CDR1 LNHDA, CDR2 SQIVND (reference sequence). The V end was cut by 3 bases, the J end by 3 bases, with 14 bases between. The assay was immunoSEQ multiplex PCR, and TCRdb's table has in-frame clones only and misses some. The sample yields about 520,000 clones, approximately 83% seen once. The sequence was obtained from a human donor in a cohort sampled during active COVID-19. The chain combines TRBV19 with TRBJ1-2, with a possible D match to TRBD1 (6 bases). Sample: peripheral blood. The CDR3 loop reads CASSIPSGDDYGYTF. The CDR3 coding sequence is TGTGCCAGTAGTATTCCGTCAGGGGATGACTATGGCTACACCTTC.